This TCR beta chain was obtained from a study of response to subunit inactivated influenza vaccine. TCRdb itself ran the RT-PCR reads through MiXCR, one entry per CDR3 protein. The data contain about 520,000 distinct CDR3 sequences, about 25% of them seen just once; the ten biggest clones take up under 2.5%. Overall study results and limits: After each seasonal influenza vaccination, few new T cells are recruited, the authors suggested.

This clonotype was detected a few times. Its antigen is still unknown. The clonotype originates from a man aged 50 or older who received an inactivated influenza vaccine. Sequencing was performed on CD4+ T cells sorted from PBMCs, taken roughly 5 days after vaccination.

In nucleotides, the CDR3 is TGTGCCAGCAGTTACTCCCCCAGAGGGAGCGGGGACCGCACAGATACGCAGTATTTT. Its translation is CASSYSPRGSGDRTDTQYF. The rearrangement joins TRBV6-2 or TRBV6-3 to TRBJ2-3; 7 positions agree with TRBD2. After removal of 0 bases from V and 1 base from J, the junction contained 13 bases not matched to a gene. The CDR3 loop spans 19 amino acids. From germline, CDR1 is MNHEY and CDR2 SVGEGT.